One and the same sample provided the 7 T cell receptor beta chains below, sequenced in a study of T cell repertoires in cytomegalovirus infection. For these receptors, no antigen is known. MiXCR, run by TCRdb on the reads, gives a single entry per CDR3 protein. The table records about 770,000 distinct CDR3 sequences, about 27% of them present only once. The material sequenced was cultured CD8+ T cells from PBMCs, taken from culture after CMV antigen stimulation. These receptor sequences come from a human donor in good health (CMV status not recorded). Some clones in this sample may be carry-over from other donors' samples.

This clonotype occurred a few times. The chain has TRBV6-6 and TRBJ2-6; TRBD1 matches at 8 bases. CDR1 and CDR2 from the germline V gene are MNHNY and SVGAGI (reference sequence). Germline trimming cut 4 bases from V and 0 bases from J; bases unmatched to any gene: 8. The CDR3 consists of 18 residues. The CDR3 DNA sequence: TGTGCCAGCAGTTTTCGACAGGGGTACAGCTCTGGGGCCAACGTCCTGACTTTC. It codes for CASSFRQGYSSGANVLTF.

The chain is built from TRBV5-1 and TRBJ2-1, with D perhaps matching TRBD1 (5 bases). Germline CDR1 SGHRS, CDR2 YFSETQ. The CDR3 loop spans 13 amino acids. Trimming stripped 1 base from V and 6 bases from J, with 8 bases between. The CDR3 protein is CASSLPDSNEQFF. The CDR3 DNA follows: TGCGCCAGCAGCTTGCCAGACAGCAATGAGCAGTTCTTC.

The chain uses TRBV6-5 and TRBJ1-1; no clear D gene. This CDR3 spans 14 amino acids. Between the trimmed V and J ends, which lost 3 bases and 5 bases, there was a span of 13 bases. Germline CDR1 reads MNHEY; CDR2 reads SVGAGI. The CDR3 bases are TGTGCCAGCAGTTATACCGGGGTGGTAACTGAAGCTTTCTTT. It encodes CASSYTGVVTEAFF.

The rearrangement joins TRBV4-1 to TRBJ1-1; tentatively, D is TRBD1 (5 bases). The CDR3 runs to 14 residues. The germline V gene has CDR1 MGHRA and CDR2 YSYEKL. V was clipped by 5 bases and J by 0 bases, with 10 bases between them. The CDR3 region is CASSATGLNTEAFF. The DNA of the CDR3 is TGCGCCAGCAGCGCTACGGGGCTGAACACTGAAGCTTTCTTT.

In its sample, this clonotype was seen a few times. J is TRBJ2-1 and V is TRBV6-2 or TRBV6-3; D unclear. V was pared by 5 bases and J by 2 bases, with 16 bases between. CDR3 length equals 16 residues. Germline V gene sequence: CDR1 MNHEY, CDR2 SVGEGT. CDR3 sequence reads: CASSLLGLGPYNEQFF. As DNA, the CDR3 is TGTGCCAGCAGTCTACTCGGCTTAGGACCCTACAATGAGCAGTTCTTC.

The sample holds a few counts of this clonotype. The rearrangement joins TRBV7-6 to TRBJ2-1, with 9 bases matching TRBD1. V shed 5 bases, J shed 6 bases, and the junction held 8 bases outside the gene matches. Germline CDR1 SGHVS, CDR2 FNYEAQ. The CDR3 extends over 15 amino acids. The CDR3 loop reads CASSHRDRDFNEQFF. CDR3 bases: TGTGCCAGCAGCCACCGGGACAGGGATTTCAATGAGCAGTTCTTC. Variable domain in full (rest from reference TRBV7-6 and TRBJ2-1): GAGVSQSPRYKVTKRGQDVALRCDPISGHVSLYWYRQALGQGPEFLTYFNYEAQQDKSGLPNDRFSAERPEGSISTLTIQRTEQRDSAMYRCASSHRDRDFNEQFFGPGTRLTVL.

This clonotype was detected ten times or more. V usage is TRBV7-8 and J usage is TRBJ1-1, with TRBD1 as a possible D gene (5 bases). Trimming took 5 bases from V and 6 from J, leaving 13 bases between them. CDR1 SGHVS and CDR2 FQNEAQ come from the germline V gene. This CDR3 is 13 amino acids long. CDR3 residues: CASSQLGAPEAFF. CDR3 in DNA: TGTGCCAGCAGCCAACTAGGGGCTCCTGAAGCTTTCTTT.